This TCR beta chain was identified in a study of control samples from healthy donors and cancer patients. Data came from immunoSEQ multiplex PCR; TCRdb stores just in-frame clones and leaves some out. The data show just under 100,000 clones, 85% to 95% seen once. This CDR3 has 16 residues. Deletions cut 6 bases from V and 2 bases from J, with 16 bases between. Germline V gene data show CDR1 as MNHNY and CDR2 as SVGAGI (reference sequence). The sequencing sample was made of blood. This rearrangement joins TRBV6-6 to TRBJ1-4; D not certain. This receptor was obtained from a man younger than 30 in good health. The CDR3 protein is CASRNRPDLTNEKLFF. In nucleotides, the CDR3 is TGTGCCAGCAGAAACCGACCGGACCTGACTAATGAAAAACTGTTTTTT.